This T cell receptor beta chain appears in the sequencing data of a study of Graves' ophthalmopathy and Graves' hyperthyroidism. Amplified TCR beta CDR3 regions were obtained using RNA transcripts as template. The workflow started with a first-round RT-PCR run with HTBI primers and then moved on to a second-round multiplex PCR. In TCRdb, the multiplex PCR reads were re-called with MiXCR into one record per CDR3 protein. The table shows around 670,000 distinct CDR3 sequences, with 40% occurring only once. This clonotype was observed many times. Trimming shortened V by 4 bases and J by 0 bases, and 13 bases separated the two germline ends. This CDR3 contains 16 residues. Per germline, CDR1 LNHNV and CDR2 YYDKDF (reference sequence).

The origin of this receptor is an adult man with Graves' ophthalmopathy. This sequence joins TRBV15 and TRBJ1-5, with a tentative D call TRBD1 (5 bases). What was sequenced was peripheral blood. CDR3 bases: TGTGCCACCAGCAAAGGACTGACAGCTAGCAATCAGCCCCAGCATTTT. Its protein product is CATSKGLTASNQPQHF.